Listed below are T cell receptor beta chains from one sample, sequenced in a study of blood T cell repertoires in COVID-19. Data came from immunoSEQ multiplex PCR; TCRdb stores just in-frame clones and leaves some out. The table includes a few hundred thousand clones, approximately 85% detected once. Sequencing was carried out using peripheral blood. Every receptor here comes from a woman aged 70-85 years with acute or convalescent COVID-19. The CDR3 runs from the conserved cysteine through the conserved F or W. Fields, in order: J gene, D gene, clone size, V gene, CDR3 DNA, CDR3 protein. D genes are given only for firm matches. Rows may omit the clone size; those that give it use once, few, many or a size class.

j_gene: TRBJ2-7
d_gene: NA
abundance: NA
v_gene: TRBV6-5
CDR3nt: TGTGCCAGCAGTTACGCAGGTCCTTACTACGAGCAGTACTTC
CDR3aa: CASSYAGPYYEQYF

j_gene: TRBJ1-2
d_gene: TRBD1
abundance: NA
v_gene: TRBV2
CDR3nt: TGTGCCAGCAGTCGTTTCCGGGACAGGGAGGGCTACACCTTC
CDR3aa: CASSRFRDREGYTF

j_gene: TRBJ2-2
d_gene: NA
abundance: NA
v_gene: TRBV5-4
CDR3nt: TGTGCCAGCAGCCTAGGAACGACGAACACCGGGGAGCTGTTTTTT
CDR3aa: CASSLGTTNTGELFF

j_gene: TRBJ2-7
d_gene: NA
abundance: NA
v_gene: TRBV7-9
CDR3nt: TGTGCCAGCAGCTTAGGTGGCAGGGGTTACGAGCAGTACTTC
CDR3aa: CASSLGGRGYEQYF

j_gene: TRBJ1-2
d_gene: NA
abundance: few
v_gene: TRBV10-3
CDR3nt: TGTGCCATCAGTGAGAAGGGACTCCCTCGGGATGGCTACACCTTC
CDR3aa: CAISEKGLPRDGYTF

j_gene: TRBJ2-7
d_gene: NA
abundance: NA
v_gene: TRBV2
CDR3nt: TGTGCCAGTAGCCCCTACTACGAGCAGTACTTC
CDR3aa: CASSPYYEQYF

j_gene: TRBJ1-5
d_gene: NA
abundance: NA
v_gene: TRBV3-1/TRBV3-2
CDR3nt: TGTGCCAGCAGCCACCGCCGGGATCAGCCCCAGCATTTT
CDR3aa: CASSHRRDQPQHF

j_gene: TRBJ1-2
d_gene: NA
abundance: NA
v_gene: TRBV3-1/TRBV3-2
CDR3nt: TGTGCCAGCAGCCGCCATCGGTCTGGCTACACCTTC
CDR3aa: CASSRHRSGYTF

j_gene: TRBJ2-6
d_gene: NA
abundance: NA
v_gene: TRBV18
CDR3nt: TGTGCCAGCTCACCACCGGAGCGTGTCTCTGGGGCCAACGTCCTGACTTTC
CDR3aa: CASSPPERVSGANVLTF

j_gene: TRBJ2-1
d_gene: NA
abundance: NA
v_gene: TRBV7-9
CDR3nt: TGTGCCAGCAGCTTATTGGGGAGACTATCCTACAATGAGCAGTTCTTC
CDR3aa: CASSLLGRLSYNEQFF

j_gene: TRBJ1-2
d_gene: NA
abundance: NA
v_gene: TRBV7-8
CDR3nt: TGTGCCAGCAGCTTACGAGACTATGGCTACACCTTC
CDR3aa: CASSLRDYGYTF

j_gene: TRBJ2-7
d_gene: NA
abundance: NA
v_gene: TRBV20-1
CDR3nt: TGCAGTGCTAGTCAACAGCCTATCTACGAGCAGTACTTC
CDR3aa: CSASQQPIYEQYF

j_gene: TRBJ1-2
d_gene: NA
abundance: NA
v_gene: TRBV7-9
CDR3nt: TGTGCCAGCAGCCCACAGGGACCCTATGGCTACACCTTC
CDR3aa: CASSPQGPYGYTF

j_gene: TRBJ2-5
d_gene: TRBD2
abundance: NA
v_gene: TRBV3-1/TRBV3-2
CDR3nt: TGTGCCAGCAGCCAGCGGGGGACGCCTCAAGAGACCCAGTACTTC
CDR3aa: CASSQRGTPQETQYF

j_gene: TRBJ1-5
d_gene: NA
abundance: NA
v_gene: TRBV10-2
CDR3nt: TGCGCCAGCGCTGAGGGGGGCAATCAGCCCCAGCATTTT
CDR3aa: CASAEGGNQPQHF

j_gene: TRBJ1-5
d_gene: TRBD1
abundance: NA
v_gene: TRBV27
CDR3nt: TGTGCCAGCAGTTTTTCGGGACAGTCCTATCAGCCCCAGCATTTT
CDR3aa: CASSFSGQSYQPQHF

j_gene: TRBJ2-1
d_gene: TRBD1
abundance: NA
v_gene: TRBV4-2
CDR3nt: TGTGCCAGCAGCCAATCCGGGACAGGGGGGGATGAGCAGTTCTTC
CDR3aa: CASSQSGTGGDEQFF

j_gene: TRBJ2-5
d_gene: NA
abundance: NA
v_gene: TRBV5-5
CDR3nt: TGTGCCAGCAGTTCTGGGGCTGGGCAAGAGACCCAGTACTTC
CDR3aa: CASSSGAGQETQYF

j_gene: TRBJ1-1
d_gene: NA
abundance: NA
v_gene: TRBV18
CDR3nt: TGTGCCAGCTCACCGTCAGGGGCGGGCACTGAAGCTTTCTTT
CDR3aa: CASSPSGAGTEAFF

j_gene: TRBJ2-2
d_gene: NA
abundance: NA
v_gene: TRBV27
CDR3nt: TGTGCCAGCAGTGCCGGAAGGGGGTCGACCGGGGAGCTGTTTTTT
CDR3aa: CASSAGRGSTGELFF

j_gene: TRBJ2-3
d_gene: NA
abundance: NA
v_gene: TRBV30
CDR3nt: TGTGCCTGGAGTGGCGGGCCCCGCACAGATACGCAGTATTTT
CDR3aa: CAWSGGPRTDTQYF

j_gene: TRBJ1-5
d_gene: NA
abundance: NA
v_gene: TRBV7-9
CDR3nt: TGTGCCAGCAGTCCTACAGGGCAGGGAGAGCAGCCCCAGCATTTT
CDR3aa: CASSPTGQGEQPQHF

j_gene: TRBJ1-2
d_gene: NA
abundance: NA
v_gene: TRBV2
CDR3nt: TGTGCCAGCAGTCCTACAGGGTTCGGTGGCTACACCTTC
CDR3aa: CASSPTGFGGYTF

j_gene: TRBJ1-1
d_gene: TRBD1
abundance: NA
v_gene: TRBV2
CDR3nt: TGTGCCAGCAACGGGGCAGGGGGCAAGGGTACTGAAGCTTTCTTT
CDR3aa: CASNGAGGKGTEAFF